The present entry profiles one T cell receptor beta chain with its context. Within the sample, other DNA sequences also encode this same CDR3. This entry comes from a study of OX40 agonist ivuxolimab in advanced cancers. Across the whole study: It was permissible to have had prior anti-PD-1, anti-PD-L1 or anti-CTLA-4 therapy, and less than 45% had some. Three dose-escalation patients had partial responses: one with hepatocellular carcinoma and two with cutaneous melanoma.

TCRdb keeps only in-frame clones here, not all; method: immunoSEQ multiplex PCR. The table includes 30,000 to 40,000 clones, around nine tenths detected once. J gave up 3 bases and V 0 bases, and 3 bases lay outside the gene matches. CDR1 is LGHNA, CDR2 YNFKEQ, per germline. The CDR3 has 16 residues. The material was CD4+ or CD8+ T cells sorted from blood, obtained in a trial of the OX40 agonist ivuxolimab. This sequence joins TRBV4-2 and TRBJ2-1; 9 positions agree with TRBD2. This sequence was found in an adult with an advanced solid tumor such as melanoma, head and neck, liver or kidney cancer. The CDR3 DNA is TGTGCCAGCAGCCAAGAGGCTAGCGGGAACTACAATGAGCAGTTCTTC. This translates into CASSQEASGNYNEQFF.